The 20 T cell receptor beta chains reported below all come from one sample, sequenced in a study of regulatory and conventional T cells in RAG deficiency. Assay: immunoSEQ multiplex PCR; the TCRdb copy retains only in-frame clones and omits some. Counted here are tens of thousands of clones, 85% to 95% occurring once; the ten biggest clones make up about 0.73%. The sorted conventional CD4+ T cells were CD25-low and CD127-high, with genomic DNA sequenced. A further study also used this sample, focusing on regulatory T cells. That study reports: Primers: 52 TRBV forward and 13 TRBJ reverse.

Sequences were obtained from CD4+ T cells sorted from blood. These TCRs come from a human donor in good health.

This rearrangement joins TRBV7-1 to TRBJ2-7; D is undetermined. TRBV7-1 is sorted into the ORF group, with uncertain function. CDR3 size: 13 residues. Deletions cut 1 base from V and 3 bases from J, with 7 bases between. CDR3 sequence: CASSSGTDYEQYF. The CDR3 DNA is TGTGCCAGCAGCTCAGGGACGGACTACGAGCAGTACTTC.

The chain has TRBV5-4 and TRBJ2-2; TRBD2 might be the D (5 bases). The germline V gene encodes CDR1 SGHNT and CDR2 YYREEE (reference sequence). The CDR3 runs 15 residues. The V and J ends lost 4 bases and 1 base respectively, with 11 bases between them. DNA for the CDR3: TGTGCCAGCAGCCCCGCCGCGGGGAACACCGGGGAGCTGTTTTTT. Amino acid sequence: CASSPAAGNTGELFF.

This chain links TRBV5-1 with TRBJ2-1; 13 nucleotides agree with TRBD2. The CDR3 contains 13 residues. Trimming cost V 8 bases and J 8 bases; bases outside gene matches: 4. Germline CDR1 is SGHRS and CDR2 is YFSETQ. The CDR3 region has the DNA TGCGCCAGTACTAGCGGGGGGGCCTATGAGCAGTTCTTC. Translating it yields CASTSGGAYEQFF. Looking up the rest from reference TRBV5-1 and TRBJ2-1 gives the full variable domain: KAGVTQTPRYLIKTRGQQVTLSCSPISGHRSVSWYQQTPGQGLQFLFEYFSETQRNKGNFPGRFSGRQFSNSRSEMNVSTLELGDSALYLCASTSGGAYEQFFGPGTRLTVL.

The sample holds one count of this clone. The rearrangement joins TRBV18 to TRBJ2-1; 11 positions agree with TRBD2. V was clipped by 6 bases and J by 6 bases; unmatched bases: 7. The CDR3 runs 15 residues. Germline-derived CDR1 and CDR2 are KGHSH and LQKENI. Written as DNA, the CDR3 is TGTGCCAGCTCGCCTGGGACTAGCGGCATCAATGAGCAGTTCTTC. Its translation is CASSPGTSGINEQFF.

The chain links TRBV27 to TRBJ2-1; tentative D call: TRBD2 (5 bases). Germline CDR1 is MNHEY and CDR2 is SMNVEV (reference sequence). This CDR3 is built from 16 residues. Trimming left V 7 bases short and J 4 bases short, with 20 bases between. The CDR3 coding sequence is TGTGCCAGCACCCGCTCCCTAGCAAAGTCATACAATGAGCAGTTCTTC. Amino acids: CASTRSLAKSYNEQFF.

The V and J genes are TRBV29-1 and TRBJ2-3; 8 bases fit TRBD2. CDR3 length equals 12 residues. Trimming removed 5 bases from V and 5 bases from J; junction bases left unmatched: 3. Germline V gene data show CDR1 as SQVTM and CDR2 as ANQGSEA. The CDR3 coding sequence is TGCAGCGTTCTAGCGGGTGAAGATACGCAGTATTTT. It encodes CSVLAGEDTQYF.

The chain combines TRBV5-5 with TRBJ1-2; maybe TRBD1 (5 bases). V was pared by 5 bases and J by 7 bases, with 12 bases between. This CDR3 comprises 12 residues. Germline V gene data show CDR1 as SGHKS and CDR2 as YYEKEE (reference sequence). This CDR3 reads CASSLGEGGYTF. Written as DNA, the CDR3 is TGTGCCAGCAGTCTAGGGGAAGGTGGCTACACCTTC.

The V gene is TRBV6-5, the J gene TRBJ1-4; D call uncertain. V lost 6 bases and J lost 0, with 5 bases in between. Germline lookup yields CDR1 MNHEY and CDR2 SVGAGI. The CDR3 is 13 amino acids. The chain's CDR3 is CASRISTNEKLFF. CDR3 bases: TGTGCCAGCAGGATCTCAACTAATGAAAAACTGTTTTTT.

V and J are TRBV18 and TRBJ2-7, with 8 bases that match TRBD1. The CDR3 consists of 15 residues. Trimming took 5 bases from V and 4 from J; bases not matched to a gene: 10. Per germline, CDR1 KGHSH and CDR2 LQKENI. This CDR3 reads CASSAQGVVSYEQYF. The DNA for the CDR3 is TGTGCCAGCTCAGCACAGGGGGTTGTCTCGTACGAGCAGTACTTC. The variable domain in full, completed from reference TRBV18 and TRBJ2-7, reads NAGVMQNPRHLVRRRGQEARLRCSPMKGHSHVYWYRQLPEEGLKFMVYLQKENIIDESGMPKERFSAEFPKEGPSILRIQQVVRGDSAAYFCASSAQGVVSYEQYFGPGTRLTVT.

The rearrangement joins TRBV5-1 to TRBJ2-6; possibly TRBD2 for D (5 bases). V was pared by 3 bases and J by 4 bases, with 11 bases between. From germline, CDR1 is SGHRS and CDR2 YFSETQ. The CDR3 is 15 amino acids. In DNA, the CDR3 is TGCGCCAGCAGCTCCCTAGCAATAGGGGCCAACGTCCTGACTTTC. Residues: CASSSLAIGANVLTF.

The chain couples TRBV2 to TRBJ2-1; no reliable D call. Germline loops: CDR1 SNHLY, CDR2 FYNNEI. With 4 bases removed from V and 6 bases from J, the gap between germline ends came to 7 bases. The CDR3 contains 12 residues. The CDR3 region has the DNA TGTGCCAGCAGTGTTTTGGCCAATGAGCAGTTCTTC. This codes for CASSVLANEQFF.

The chain is built from TRBV7-6 and TRBJ2-3, with D perhaps matching TRBD2 (6 bases). The CDR3 runs 16 residues. Germline V gene sequence: CDR1 SGHVS, CDR2 FNYEAQ. Trimming left V 5 bases short and J 0 bases short, with 15 bases between. CDR3 sequence: CASSANPSASTDTQYF. CDR3 coding DNA: TGTGCCAGCAGCGCAAATCCTAGCGCGAGCACAGATACGCAGTATTTT.

The chain combines TRBV4-2 with TRBJ2-5; TRBD2 aligns across 13 bases. J gave up 2 bases and V 0 bases, and 6 bases lay outside the gene matches. The CDR3 spans 18 residues. CDR1 is LGHNA and CDR2 is YNFKEQ in the germline V gene. DNA for the CDR3: TGTGCCAGCAGCCAAGAACTAGCGGGAGGGCGCCCACAAGAGACCCAGTACTTC. This gives the protein CASSQELAGGRPQETQYF.

This rearrangement joins TRBV7-9 to TRBJ2-3; D not resolved. This CDR3 has 12 residues. Trimming removed 4 bases at V and 0 bases at J, with 2 bases between. CDR1 is SEHNR and CDR2 is FQNEAQ in the germline V gene (reference sequence). CDR3 region: CASSYSTDTQYF. DNA for the CDR3: TGTGCCAGCAGCTATAGCACAGATACGCAGTATTTT.

V gene TRBV18 combines with J gene TRBJ2-2, with a tentative D call TRBD2 (5 bases). This CDR3 has 16 residues. Trimming left V 2 bases short and J 6 bases short, with 16 bases between. The V gene's germline CDR1 is KGHSH and CDR2 LQKENI. DNA of the CDR3: TGTGCCAGCTCACCATTCCCTAGCTTTAACGCCGGGGAGCTGTTTTTT. Amino acid sequence: CASSPFPSFNAGELFF.

This clone has just one count. The chain recombines TRBV5-6 with TRBJ2-3; tentative D call: TRBD2 (6 bases). Trimming stripped 0 bases from V and 2 bases from J, with 10 bases between. Germline V gene lookup returns CDR1 SGHDT and CDR2 YYEEEE. This CDR3 has 15 residues. For the CDR3, the DNA is TGTGCCAGCAGCTTGGGACTAGTTTTCACAGATACGCAGTATTTT. Encoded protein: CASSLGLVFTDTQYF. Supplemented by reference TRBV5-6 and TRBJ2-3, the full variable domain reads DAGVTQSPTHLIKTRGQQVTLRCSPKSGHDTVSWYQQALGQGPQFIFQYYEEEERQRGNFPDRFSGHQFPNYSSELNVNALLLGDSALYLCASSLGLVFTDTQYFGPGTRLTVL.

The gene calls are TRBV5-1 and TRBJ1-2; 10 positions match TRBD1. Germline V lookup: CDR1 SGHRS, CDR2 YFSETQ. The CDR3 has 13 amino acids. V gave up 5 bases and J gave up 6 bases; unmatched junction bases: 4. The CDR3 DNA reads TGCGCCAGCAGGACGGGACAGGGGAATGGCTACACCTTC. It is translated as CASRTGQGNGYTF.

A single count supports this clone. The V and J genes are TRBV5-6 and TRBJ2-1; TRBD1 is a possible D gene (6 bases). V gave up 3 bases and J gave up 6 bases, with 16 bases separating them. The CDR3 contains 15 residues. From germline, CDR1 is SGHDT and CDR2 YYEEEE. The CDR3 protein is CASSSPRDKLNEQFF. The CDR3 bases are TGTGCCAGCAGCTCACCGAGGGACAAACTCAATGAGCAGTTCTTC.

The rearrangement links TRBV9 to TRBJ1-2; D is uncertain. The V gene's germline CDR1 is SGDLS and CDR2 YYNGEE. This CDR3 is 15 amino acids long. V was cut by 5 bases and J by 0 bases, with 14 bases left in between. The CDR3 coding sequence is TGTGCCAGCAGTGATAGGAGCGGTCCTAACTATGGCTACACCTTC. Protein product: CASSDRSGPNYGYTF.

The chain joins TRBV4-2 to TRBJ2-5; 7 bases line up with TRBD1. V lost 0 bases and J lost 5; bases outside the gene matches: 12. The germline V gene encodes CDR1 LGHNA and CDR2 YNFKEQ. The CDR3 is made up of 17 amino acids. In nucleotides, the CDR3 is TGTGCCAGCAGCCAAGAAGGAAGAAGGGGGCGCGGTGAGACCCAGTACTTC. Translating it yields CASSQEGRRGRGETQYF.